This T cell receptor beta chain comes out of a study of blood T cell repertoires in COVID-19. V lost 3 bases, J lost 6 bases, and 9 bases stayed unmatched. CDR1 is WNHNN and CDR2 is SYGVQD in the germline V gene (reference sequence). This CDR3 has 15 residues. In the original workflow: For nucleated cells, counts were estimated from reference gene primer amplification. This table comes from immunoSEQ multiplex PCR, and its TCRdb copy is limited to in-frame clones, with some not included. Clone size and the V and J calls come from that table; the DNA yielded D and trimming. The sample has around 140,000 clones, nearly 90% seen once; the top ten hold 1.5% to 2%.

Sequencing was done on a sample of peripheral blood. The TCR comes from a man in his 70s with acute or convalescent COVID-19. The chain is built from TRBV10-1 and TRBJ2-3, with 7 bases matching TRBD2. The CDR3 bases are TGCGCCAGCAGTGATCGGGACTACCGGGGGGATACGCAGTATTTT. Amino acid sequence: CASSDRDYRGDTQYF.